The clone carrying this T cell receptor (beta chain) was counted ten times or more. Its specificity is unknown. Per the germline V gene, CDR1 is MGHRA and CDR2 is YSYEKL. CDR3 length equals 16 residues. Between the trimmed V and J ends, which lost 4 bases and 4 bases, there was a span of 19 bases. The sample belongs to a study of CD8 T cells in ankylosing spondylitis. Overall study results and limits: From matched ankylosing spondylitis synovial fluid, disease-linked clones were reportedly recovered at significantly enriched levels. With a CD8+ phenotype, disease-linked clones were relatively rare in peripheral blood. A motif in TCR beta, a set of under 10 highly homologous variants, appeared characteristic of ankylosing spondylitis blood.

TCRdb fed the 5' RACE reads into MiXCR, producing one record per CDR3 protein. Of just under 350,000 distinct CDR3 sequences listed, 14% to 15% were seen once; the top ten hold about 1%. This chain joins TRBV4-1 and TRBJ2-5, with D perhaps TRBD2 (5 bases). The sample consisted of blood, either unsorted or a sorted T cell fraction (not recorded which). The sequence came from a male donor with ankylosing spondylitis or in good health (not recorded which). This chain's CDR3 is CASSLERTTTGETQYF. CDR3 coding DNA: TGCGCCAGCAGCCTAGAGCGGACGACGACTGGAGAGACCCAGTACTTC.